This is a list of T cell receptor beta chains from one sample in a study of T cell changes during pregnancy in multiple sclerosis. Using immunoSEQ multiplex PCR, the repertoire was profiled, and TCRdb retains in-frame clones only, with some absent. The sample has about 70,000 clones, roughly 92% seen once. This material consisted of peripheral blood, taken before pregnancy. These receptor sequences come from a female donor with multiple sclerosis, enrolled in a pregnancy study. Each CDR3 is given with its conserved first and last residue. A D gene is named only where the DNA matches it firmly. Only some rows state a clone size, as once, few, many or a class for expanded clones.

clone size	V gene	D gene	J gene	CDR3 DNA	CDR3 protein
once	TRBV6-4	-	TRBJ1-5	TGTGCCAGCAGTGACCTACCGAGTCAGCCCCAGCATTTT	CASSDLPSQPQHF
-	TRBV27	TRBD2	TRBJ2-7	TGTGCCAGCAGTTTAAGCAGTAGCGGGAGGGCGTACGAGCAGTACTTC	CASSLSSSGRAYEQYF
-	TRBV6-5	-	TRBJ2-7	TGTGCCAGCAGATTAGGGGTTAGCTCCTACGAGCAGTACTTC	CASRLGVSSYEQYF
-	TRBV6-6	-	TRBJ2-7	TGTGCCAGCAGTTCACCCTACGAGCAGTACTTC	CASSSPYEQYF
-	TRBV7-6	TRBD1	TRBJ1-3	TGTGCCAGCAGCCTGGGACAGGGGTCCTCTGGAAACACCATATATTTT	CASSLGQGSSGNTIYF
-	TRBV11-2	TRBD2	TRBJ2-2	TGTGCCAGCAGGAACGGGCGGGAGGTAACCGGGGAGCTGTTTTTT	CASRNGREVTGELFF
-	TRBV12-5	-	TRBJ2-4	TGTGCTAGTGGTTTGGGCTGGACACCAATAGCCAAAAACATTCAGTACTTC	CASGLGWTPIAKNIQYF
-	TRBV16	-	TRBJ2-4	TGTGCCAGCAGCGACGACACCCCTTTGAACATTCAGTACTTC	CASSDDTPLNIQYF
-	TRBV4-1	TRBD2	TRBJ2-7	TGCGCCAGCAGCCACGCACCGACTAGCCTCTCCTACGAGCAGTACTTC	CASSHAPTSLSYEQYF
-	TRBV5-4	-	TRBJ1-2	TGTGCCAGCAGCGGTGCGGGGCTGAACTATGGCTACACCTTC	CASSGAGLNYGYTF
-	TRBV9	TRBD1	TRBJ1-1	TGTGCCAGCAGCGGGGACAGGGACGGGTACACTGAAGCTTTCTTT	CASSGDRDGYTEAFF
few	TRBV5-4	-	TRBJ1-1	TGTGCCAGCAGCTTAGAGGTACTGAACACTGAAGCTTTCTTT	CASSLEVLNTEAFF
-	TRBV7-2	TRBD2	TRBJ2-5	TGTGCCACCGGACTAGCGGGAGGTTACGAGACCCAGTACTTC	CATGLAGGYETQYF
-	TRBV9	-	TRBJ2-7	TGTGCCAGCGGAGGAGGGGACCCCCAAAACCCCTACGAGCAGTACTTC	CASGGGDPQNPYEQYF
-	TRBV29-1	-	TRBJ2-1	TGCAGCGGGGGGACATCTGATGAGCAGTTCTTC	CSGGTSDEQFF
-	TRBV6-5	TRBD1	TRBJ1-2	TGTGCCAGCAGGGAACAGGGGTCGAACTATGGCTACACCTTC	CASREQGSNYGYTF
-	TRBV2	TRBD2	TRBJ2-1	TGTGCCAGCAGCCCCGAGCGGGAGCATGTCTACAATGAGCAGTTCTTC	CASSPEREHVYNEQFF
-	TRBV11-2	-	TRBJ2-7	TGTGCCAGCGGTTTCGGACTGGGAATAAACTACGAGCAGTACTTC	CASGFGLGINYEQYF
-	TRBV27	TRBD2	TRBJ2-2	TGTGCCAGCAGTCCAAGGACTAGCGGGAGATGGGGGACCGGGGAGCTGTTTTTT	CASSPRTSGRWGTGELFF
-	TRBV28	-	TRBJ1-4	TGTGCCAGCAGTCCCGACAGGAGACTTAATGAAAAACTGTTTTTT	CASSPDRRLNEKLFF
-	TRBV19	TRBD1	TRBJ1-2	TGTGCCAGTAGTGACAGGGGGCGAAGGGGCTACACCTTC	CASSDRGRRGYTF
-	TRBV7-2	TRBD2	TRBJ2-1	TGTGCCAGCAGCTTAGGTACTAGCGGGAGAGGTAGGGCCTACAATGAGCAGTTCTTC	CASSLGTSGRGRAYNEQFF
-	TRBV4-3	TRBD1	TRBJ1-5	TGCGCCAGCAGCCAGCACAGGGGGCCGGGCAATCAGCCCCAGCATTTT	CASSQHRGPGNQPQHF
-	TRBV28	-	TRBJ1-5	TGTGCCAGCAGTCTCCAGCATGGGGGGGGACAGCCCCAGCATTTT	CASSLQHGGGQPQHF
-	TRBV6-6	-	TRBJ1-3	TGTGCCACTCGAGACCCTGACTGGACAGGAAACACCATATATTTT	CATRDPDWTGNTIYF
-	TRBV7-9	TRBD2	TRBJ2-7	TGTGCCAGCAGCTACCTCAACCCTTCTGGGACTAGCCAACAATTC	CASSYLNPSGTSQQF
-	TRBV10-3	TRBD2	TRBJ2-7	TGTGCCGTTAGGATAGCGGGAGAGCCCGCCTACGAGCAGTACTTC	CAVRIAGEPAYEQYF
-	TRBV6-1	-	TRBJ2-1	TGTGCCAGCAGTGAAACGGTGCGGGTCTTGGTGGTGAATGAGCAGTTCTTC	CASSETVRVLVVNEQFF
-	TRBV7-9	TRBD1	TRBJ1-1	TGTGCCAGCAGCAGACAGGGGTCCGGGGTTACTGAAGCTTTCTTT	CASSRQGSGVTEAFF
-	TRBV6-6	TRBD2	TRBJ2-1	TGTGCCACCAGTAGCGGGAGGGCCAAGTACAATGAGCAGTTCTTC	CATSSGRAKYNEQFF
-	TRBV5-8	-	TRBJ2-3	TGTGCCAGCAGCTTGGCCGGTAAGGGCGGGGCGCAGTATTTT	CASSLAGKGGAQYF
-	TRBV2	TRBD1	TRBJ1-2	TGTGCCAGCAGTGAAACAGGGGGCTTGGGTGGCTACACCTTC	CASSETGGLGGYTF
-	TRBV7-9	TRBD1	TRBJ2-1	TGTGCCAGCAGCTTAGCGGGAACAGGGGTCGAGCAGTTCTTC	CASSLAGTGVEQFF
-	TRBV19	TRBD2	TRBJ2-1	TGTGCCAGTAGTATAGGGCTAGCGGGAGGACACAATGAGCAGTTCTTC	CASSIGLAGGHNEQFF
-	TRBV6-1	TRBD1	TRBJ2-2	TGTGCCAGCAAATTGACAGGGGGCGCAGCCGGGGAGCTGTTTTTT	CASKLTGGAAGELFF
-	TRBV15	TRBD1	TRBJ1-4	TGTGCCACCAGCAGAGATCAGGGGGGAAGGAAGGAAAAACTGTTTTTT	CATSRDQGGRKEKLFF
-	TRBV5-6	TRBD2	TRBJ2-1	TGTGCCAGCAGCTTCCCTGGACTAGCTGGGAATGAGCAGTTCTTC	CASSFPGLAGNEQFF
-	TRBV6-5	TRBD1	TRBJ1-2	TGTGCCAGCAGTTACGAGGGACAGGGAAGAGGTGGCTACACCTTC	CASSYEGQGRGGYTF
-	TRBV7-9	-	TRBJ2-1	TGTGCCAGCAGCATCAGCCGCGGTAGCTTCTCCTACAATGAGCAGTTCTTC	CASSISRGSFSYNEQFF
-	TRBV6-6	-	TRBJ1-4	TGTGCCATCGGGGCAGGGAGGGGCACTAATGAAAAACTGTTTTTT	CAIGAGRGTNEKLFF
-	TRBV28	-	TRBJ2-1	TGTGCCAGCAGTTTAATAGACAATGAGCAGTTCTTC	CASSLIDNEQFF
-	TRBV25-1	-	TRBJ2-5	TGTGCCAGCAGTGATAGCGACCAAGAGACCCAGTACTTC	CASSDSDQETQYF